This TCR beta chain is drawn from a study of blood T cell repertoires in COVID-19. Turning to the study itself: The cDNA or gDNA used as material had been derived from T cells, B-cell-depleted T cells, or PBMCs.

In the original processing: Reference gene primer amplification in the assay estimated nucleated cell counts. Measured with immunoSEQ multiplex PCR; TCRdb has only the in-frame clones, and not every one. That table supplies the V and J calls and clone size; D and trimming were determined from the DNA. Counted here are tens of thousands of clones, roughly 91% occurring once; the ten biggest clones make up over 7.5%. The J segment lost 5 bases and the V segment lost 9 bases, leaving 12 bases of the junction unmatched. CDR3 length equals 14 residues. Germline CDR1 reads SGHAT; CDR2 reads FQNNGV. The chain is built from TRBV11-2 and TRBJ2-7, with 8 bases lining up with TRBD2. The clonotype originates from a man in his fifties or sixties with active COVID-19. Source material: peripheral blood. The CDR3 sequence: CASKTSAGVNEQYF. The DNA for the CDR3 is TGTGCCAGTAAGACTAGCGCGGGCGTCAACGAGCAGTACTTC.